This TCR beta chain was observed in a study of T cell responses to AZD1222 COVID-19 vaccine. This clone showed up just once. Second doses that came at about 4 or about 12 weeks were put together. Clones were read by immunoSEQ multiplex PCR, and TCRdb kept only the in-frame ones, dropping some. This table holds 150,000 to 200,000 clones, more than 85% found once. The receptor was derived from an adult who received the AZD1222 COVID-19 vaccine. The material was peripheral blood, obtained 28 days after the second AZD1222 dose.

This CDR3 is CASSVVDYGYTF. The CDR3 DNA is TGTGCCAGCAGTGTCGTGGACTATGGCTACACCTTC. The chain employs TRBV2 and TRBJ1-2; the D is unclear. Trimming shortened V by 4 bases and J by 3 bases, and 6 bases separated the two germline ends. The CDR3 extends over 12 amino acids. The V gene's germline CDR1 is SNHLY and CDR2 FYNNEI.